Below, 32 T cell receptor beta chains from the same sample are listed, as sequenced in a study of monozygotic twins with cystic fibrosis. The protocol was immunoSEQ multiplex PCR, while the TCRdb copy is restricted to in-frame clones and leaves out a portion. The sample shows approximately 21,000 clones, about 87% of them seen only once. The sequencing input was blood. Receptors were obtained from a woman in her twenties or thirties with cystic fibrosis.

J is TRBJ2-7 and V is TRBV18; possible D gene TRBD2, 6 bases. V lost 0 bases and J 2 bases, leaving 11 bases between the germline ends. CDR1 is KGHSH, CDR2 LQKENI, per germline. The CDR3 length is 15 residues. The CDR3 sequence is CASSPPGGEAYEQYF. CDR3 bases: TGTGCCAGCTCACCACCGGGTGGGGAGGCCTACGAGCAGTACTTC.

This sequence joins TRBV7-9 and TRBJ1-3; 7 bases align to TRBD1. This CDR3 has 15 residues. Germline V CDR1 and CDR2: SEHNR, FQNEAQ (reference sequence). J lost 6 bases, V lost 5 bases, and 10 bases had no gene match. The CDR3 sequence: CASSQGQISLNTIYF. In nucleotides, the CDR3 is TGTGCCAGCAGCCAGGGACAGATCAGCCTAAACACCATATATTTT.

This clone was detected a few times. The chain links TRBV10-3 to TRBJ1-3; TRBD1 aligns across 10 bases. The germline gives CDR1 ENHRY, CDR2 SYGVKD. V lost 2 bases, J lost 4 bases, and 8 bases stayed unmatched. This CDR3 contains 17 residues. The CDR3, as DNA: TGTGCCATCAGTGAGCGGGAGGGGACAGGGGCGGGAAACACCATATATTTT. Its protein product is CAISEREGTGAGNTIYF.

The chain carries TRBV18 and TRBJ1-1, with D hard to call. V dropped 5 bases and J dropped 0 bases, with 7 bases sitting between them. CDR1 is KGHSH and CDR2 is LQKENI in the germline V gene. This CDR3 has 13 amino acids. The CDR3 DNA reads TGTGCCAGCTCAGTTGGCATGAACACTGAAGCTTTCTTT. Its translation: CASSVGMNTEAFF.

A remark on this clone: Mismatch with germline at one junction end may stem from a read error. V gene TRBV7-7 combines with J gene TRBJ2-1; 8 positions match TRBD2. The CDR3 extends over 15 amino acids. Germline V gives CDR1 SSHAT, CDR2 FNYEAQ (reference sequence). The CDR3, as DNA: TGTGCTAGCAGCTTAGCGGGGTCCTCCTACAATGAGCAGTTCTTC. Translating gives CASSLAGSSYNEQFF.

The V gene is TRBV10-3, the J gene TRBJ2-3; D tentatively reads TRBD1 or TRBD2 (5 bases each). Trimming removed 4 bases from V and 6 bases from J, with 11 bases in between. Germline CDR1 reads ENHRY; CDR2 reads SYGVKD. This CDR3 comprises 13 residues. The CDR3 is CAISAGPRDTQYF. CDR3 DNA sequence: TGTGCCATCAGTGCGGGACCAAGGGATACGCAGTATTTT.

The chain joins TRBV28 to TRBJ1-2; the D gene is possibly TRBD1 (5 bases). The V and J ends lost 6 bases and 4 bases respectively, with 12 bases between them. Germline values: CDR1 MDHEN, CDR2 SYDVKM. The CDR3 spans 13 residues. The CDR3 DNA reads as TGTGCCAGCAGCCCCCCGGGGGTCTATGGCTACACCTTC. Translating it yields CASSPPGVYGYTF.

CDR3 sequence: CASSFTAGQETQYF. The CDR3 DNA reads TGCGCCAGCAGCTTTACTGCAGGCCAAGAGACCCAGTACTTC. The chain has TRBV5-1 and TRBJ2-5; D unclear. Germline loops: CDR1 SGHRS, CDR2 YFSETQ. V was pared by 2 bases and J by 1 base, with 9 bases between. CDR3 length: 14 amino acids.

The chain has TRBV4-3 and TRBJ2-1; D might be TRBD1 or TRBD2, each matching 5 bases. Deletions cut 3 bases from V and 0 bases from J, with 9 bases between. The CDR3 extends over 15 amino acids. Germline V gene sequence: CDR1 LGHNA, CDR2 YSLEER. CDR3 nucleotides: TGCGCCAGCAGCCACGCAGGGAGCTCCTACAATGAGCAGTTCTTC. Translation gives CASSHAGSSYNEQFF.

This chain uses TRBV18 with TRBJ1-1; 8 positions agree with TRBD1. Germline-derived CDR1 and CDR2 are KGHSH and LQKENI. The V gene end was trimmed by 7 bases and the J gene end by 7 bases; junction bases not matched to a gene: 14. The CDR3 is 15 amino acids. The CDR3 here is CASLPGDRMFGEAFF. DNA of the CDR3: TGTGCCAGCTTACCCGGGGACAGGATGTTCGGTGAAGCTTTCTTT. The full variable domain, its missing parts supplied by reference TRBV18 and TRBJ1-1, is NAGVMQNPRHLVRRRGQEARLRCSPMKGHSHVYWYRQLPEEGLKFMVYLQKENIIDESGMPKERFSAEFPKEGPSILRIQQVVRGDSAAYFCASLPGDRMFGEAFFGQGTRLTVV.

The rearrangement uses TRBV15 and TRBJ2-6; the D gene is possibly TRBD1 (5 bases). V was shortened by 0 bases and J by 2 bases, with 11 bases between the two germline ends. The CDR3 has 17 amino acids. The germline CDR1 and CDR2 sequences are LNHNV and YYDKDF (reference sequence). The DNA for the CDR3 is TGTGCCACCAGCAGAGAAAGGGGCGAAGCTGGGGCCAACGTCCTGACTTTC. Translated, it gives CATSRERGEAGANVLTF.

V is TRBV29-1 and J is TRBJ2-5; D unclear. Germline V CDR1 and CDR2: SQVTM, ANQGSEA. V shed 4 bases and J shed 6 bases, with 9 bases lying between them. There are 11 residues in the CDR3. The CDR3, as DNA: TGCAGCGTTGGCCTAGGAAAGACCCAGTACTTC. This codes for CSVGLGKTQYF. Variable domain in full (rest from reference TRBV29-1 and TRBJ2-5): SAVISQKPSRDICQRGTSLTIQCQVDSQVTMMFWYRQQPGQSLTLIATANQGSEATYESGFVIDKFPISRPNLTFSTLTVSNMSPEDSSIYLCSVGLGKTQYFGPGTRLLVL.

This clone was counted a few times. This chain connects TRBV9 to TRBJ1-1; no clear D. Germline CDR1 SGDLS, CDR2 YYNGEE. Trimming stripped 0 bases from V and 7 bases from J, with 10 bases between. There are 13 residues in the CDR3. The CDR3 DNA is TGTGCCAGCAGCGTAGTCTCGGCTGGTGAAGCTTTCTTT. Translating gives CASSVVSAGEAFF.

This clone was observed a single time. This rearrangement joins TRBV11-2 to TRBJ2-7; 8 bases match TRBD2. CDR3 size: 14 residues. V dropped 3 bases and J dropped 3; count of bases not matched to a gene: 4. Germline V gene data show CDR1 as SGHAT and CDR2 as FQNNGV. The CDR3 nucleotides read TGTGCCAGCAGCTTTATAGCGGGGAGCTACGAGCAGTACTTC. Translated: CASSFIAGSYEQYF.

The chain employs TRBV28 and TRBJ1-2; a weak D match, TRBD1 (5 bases). This CDR3 region has 17 residues. The germline V and J ends were trimmed by 7 bases and 7 bases, with 28 bases remaining between them. Germline assignment: CDR1 MDHEN and CDR2 SYDVKM. The CDR3 bases are TGTGCCAGCACCCAAACCCGGGGCCCTTCACGAGGAGGTGGCTACACCTTC. Its protein is CASTQTRGPSRGGGYTF.

This clone was seen only once. The chain joins TRBV5-5 to TRBJ1-2; D remains ambiguous. The germline V gene has CDR1 SGHKS and CDR2 YYEKEE (reference sequence). CDR3 length: 12 residues. Trimming removed 0 bases from V and 8 bases from J, with 8 bases in between. CDR3: CASSLVGNGYTF. In DNA, the CDR3 is TGTGCCAGCAGCTTGGTGGGAAACGGCTACACCTTC.

This clone has just one count. The V call is TRBV19, the J call TRBJ1-6; 8 positions agree with TRBD1. This CDR3 is 19 amino acids long. The V and J ends lost 4 bases and 0 bases, in that order; junction bases with no gene match: 11. The germline V gene encodes CDR1 LNHDA and CDR2 SQIVND (reference sequence). The chain's CDR3 is CASSKVYAGGSSYNSPLHF. CDR3 in DNA: TGTGCCAGTAGTAAAGTTTATGCAGGGGGCAGCTCCTATAATTCACCCCTCCACTTT.

This clone was counted once. The V gene is TRBV18, the J gene TRBJ1-6; TRBD1 matches at 9 bases. The germline V gene encodes CDR1 KGHSH and CDR2 LQKENI. V gave up 5 bases and J gave up 7 bases; unmatched junction bases: 3. This CDR3 is built from 14 residues. CDR3 amino acids: CASSKTGGNSPLHF. CDR3 in DNA: TGTGCCAGCTCAAAAACAGGGGGCAATTCACCCCTCCACTTT.

This clone was seen just once. J is TRBJ1-6 and V is TRBV5-6; the D is unclear. Germline loops: CDR1 SGHDT, CDR2 YYEEEE. V was clipped by 4 bases and J by 7 bases, with 15 bases between them. The CDR3 totals 15 residues. The chain's CDR3 is CASSRHEVSNSPLHF. The CDR3 bases are TGTGCCAGCAGCCGGCATGAGGTTAGCAATTCACCCCTCCACTTT.

As DNA, the CDR3 is TGTGCCAGCAGACCAGGGGGCGAAGTTAACAATGAGCAGTTCTTC. Translating gives CASRPGGEVNNEQFF. The chain employs TRBV6-4 and TRBJ2-1, with 8 bases aligning to TRBD1. Unmatched junction bases numbered 9, after V lost 6 bases and J lost 5 bases. Germline V gene lookup returns CDR1 MRHNA and CDR2 SNTAGT. The CDR3 is 15 residues long.

The rearrangement joins TRBV18 to TRBJ2-5, with D unresolved. This CDR3 spans 12 amino acids. V shed 0 bases and J shed 4 bases, with 3 bases lying between them. CDR1 and CDR2 (germline): KGHSH, LQKENI. The CDR3 DNA reads TGTGCCAGCTCACCACCGTCAGAGACCCAGTACTTC. This translates into CASSPPSETQYF.

The rearrangement uses TRBV28 and TRBJ2-4; a weak D match, TRBD1 (5 bases). CDR1 and CDR2 (germline): MDHEN, SYDVKM. V was pared by 3 bases and J by 1 base, with 10 bases between. The CDR3 covers 15 residues. This CDR3 is CASSFRAGAKNIQYF. DNA for the CDR3: TGTGCCAGCAGTTTCAGGGCCGGGGCCAAAAACATTCAGTACTTC.

J is TRBJ2-7 and V is TRBV28, with 7 bases lining up with TRBD1. This CDR3 has 15 amino acids. The germline gives CDR1 MDHEN, CDR2 SYDVKM. The ends lost 6 bases at V and 2 bases at J; junction bases unmatched: 10. In DNA form, the CDR3 reads TGTGCCAGCAGAAAGGACAGGCCCTCGACCTACGAGCAGTACTTC. It specifies CASRKDRPSTYEQYF.

CDR3 region: CASSLDVGGTHIQYF. The CDR3 DNA is TGTGCCAGCAGCTTAGATGTGGGGGGCACCCACATTCAGTACTTC. V and J are TRBV11-2 and TRBJ2-4; D may correspond to TRBD1 or TRBD2 (6 bases each). This CDR3 region has 15 residues. Per the germline V gene, CDR1 is SGHAT and CDR2 is FQNNGV. V was clipped by 0 bases and J by 8 bases, with 14 bases between them. Looking up the rest from reference TRBV11-2 and TRBJ2-4 gives the full variable domain: EAGVAQSPRYKIIEKRQSVAFWCNPISGHATLYWYQQILGQGPKLLIQFQNNGVVDDSQLPKDRFSAERLKGVDSTLKIQPAKLEDSAVYLCASSLDVGGTHIQYFGAGTRLSVL.

The chain employs TRBV29-1 and TRBJ1-4, with TRBD1 identical over 10 bases. This CDR3 contains 13 residues. The trim removed 8 bases at V and 6 bases at J, leaving 6 bases unmatched. CDR1 is SQVTM and CDR2 is ANQGSEA in the germline V gene. The CDR3 sequence: CSNPGQGHEKLFF. Here the CDR3 DNA reads TGCAGCAACCCGGGACAGGGGCATGAAAAACTGTTTTTT.

The chain links TRBV25-1 to TRBJ1-1; no reliable D call. The germline gives CDR1 MGHDK, CDR2 SYGVNS. The CDR3 is 14 amino acids. The V gene lost 0 bases and the J gene lost 3 bases, with 8 bases spanning the gap. CDR3 sequence reads: CASSEYTRDTEAFF. CDR3 DNA sequence: TGTGCCAGCAGTGAATACACTAGGGACACTGAAGCTTTCTTT.

The J gene is TRBJ2-7, the V gene TRBV13; D might be TRBD1 or TRBD2, each matching 5 bases. The CDR3 is 14 amino acids. Trimming removed 0 bases at V and 5 bases at J, with 11 bases between. The germline CDR1 and CDR2 sequences are PRHDT and FYEKMQ (reference sequence). The chain's CDR3 is CASSLGLRDDEQYF. Written as DNA, the CDR3 is TGTGCCAGCAGCTTAGGCCTCAGGGACGACGAGCAGTACTTC.

As DNA, the CDR3 is TGTGCCAGTAGCCAAAGACAGAGAGGGGCTGAGCAGTACTTC. Protein product: CASSQRQRGAEQYF. The chain couples TRBV19 to TRBJ2-7; TRBD1 or TRBD2 may be the D gene (5 bases each). Trimming removed 6 bases from V and 7 bases from J, with 19 bases in between. Germline loops: CDR1 LNHDA, CDR2 SQIVND (reference sequence). The CDR3 runs 14 residues.

J is TRBJ1-2 and V is TRBV18; weak D call: TRBD1 (5 bases). Per the germline V gene, CDR1 is KGHSH and CDR2 is LQKENI. Deletions cut 0 bases from V and 2 bases from J, with 13 bases between. The length of the CDR3 is 16 residues. The CDR3 sequence is CASSPPGTTPNYGYTF. The CDR3 coding sequence is TGTGCCAGCTCACCACCTGGGACCACACCAAACTATGGCTACACCTTC.

This sequence joins TRBV29-1 and TRBJ1-1, with D maybe TRBD1 (5 bases). Trimming pared 7 bases from V and 4 bases from J, leaving 13 bases between. The CDR3 has 12 residues. Germline CDR1 SQVTM, CDR2 ANQGSEA. CDR3 bases: TGCAGCGGACAGAGCGGTAGCACTGAAGCTTTCTTT. Residues: CSGQSGSTEAFF.

V is TRBV11-2 and J is TRBJ1-1; tentatively, D is TRBD1 (6 bases). This CDR3 is built from 14 residues. Germline V CDR1 and CDR2: SGHAT, FQNNGV. Deletions cut 2 bases from V and 4 bases from J, with 11 bases between. CDR3 region: CASSLSQGSTEAFF. CDR3 DNA sequence: TGTGCCAGCAGCTTAAGTCAGGGGTCCACTGAAGCTTTCTTT.

The rearrangement links TRBV5-1 to TRBJ1-3, with no clear D. Per the germline V gene, CDR1 is SGHRS and CDR2 is YFSETQ. V was shortened by 4 bases and J by 0 bases, with 11 bases between the two germline ends. The CDR3 sequence is 15 residues long. The CDR3, as DNA: TGCGCCAGCAGCCCGGAACGGTTCTCTGGAAACACCATATATTTT. Protein sequence: CASSPERFSGNTIYF.